This TCR beta chain originates from a study of CD8+CD57+ T cells in acquired aplastic anemia (dated by TCRdb to the late 2010s). Looking at the study overall: Extracted DNA from sorted CD4+ and CD8+ cells averaged around 3.5 ug, ranging from about 0.18 to 27.4 ug. CD8+CD57+ expansion was defined as a frequency above the mean frequency observed in healthy subjects. General conclusions and limits of the study: Although 25 to 30 CD8+ CDR3 sequences were shared by patients and controls, these sequences appeared highly expressed in patients and within the immunodominant clones of patients. CD8+ Simpson's diversity did not differ significantly between patients and healthy controls (P=0.060).

Expansion of CD8+CD57+ cells had been shown by flow cytometry in the patients chosen for sequencing. Every patient had severe acquired aplastic anemia, diagnosed using the International Study of Aplastic Anemia and Agranulocytosis and Camitta criteria. No patient had received any therapy when blood was sampled. The study deep-sequenced TCR repertoires of sorted CD4+ and CD8+ blood T cells from severe aplastic anemia patients and healthy subjects. In the USA, patient enrollment took place under clinicaltrials.gov protocols 00001620, 01623167, 00001397, 00071045, 00081523 and 00961064. Ficoll-Paque density gradient centrifugation was used to isolate peripheral blood mononuclear cells. Before DNA extraction, CD4+ and CD8+ T cells were sorted with FACS or magnetic beads. Profiling of TCR beta VDJ combinations and CDR3 sequences used genomic DNA as the template. TCR repertoire sequencing was run on an Illumina HiSeq 2000. The study's own analysis went as follows. TRBV/TRBJ rearrangement plots, CDR3 size and DJ length profiles, and Simpson's diversity index were used to assess repertoires. The most abundant DNA sequence in the deep sequencing data was defined as the immunodominant clone. CDR3 amino acid sequences were checked for sharing across subjects and were also compared against the VDJdb database and published repertoires. Through fastp at Q25 and MiXCR, TCRdb rebuilt clones from the public reads, retaining in-frame beta chains. Entries that share a CDR3 protein sequence are merged under the most common genes and DNA. These V and J calls are TCRdb output, not the study's own analysis. The table for this sample lists some 160,000 distinct CDR3 sequences; about half of them were counted only once. In total, the top ten clones hold about 2.9% of the sample.

Details on this clonotype: Its cognate antigen has yet to be identified. A much larger clonotype is one base distant, so this may be a read error.

The CDR3 holds 15 amino acids from the cysteine to the phenylalanine. The kept DNA is CDR3 alone, 45 bases in frame from the first base. A distance of 15 bases separates the germline ends of V and J, which lose 6 bases and 4 bases respectively. This sequence originates from a human donor with aplastic anemia. The V and J segments used are TRBV12-3 or TRBV12-4 and TRBJ1-4; TRBD1 is a weak D gene call, 5 bases matching. The sequencing sample was made of sorted CD4+, CD8+, or CD8+CD57+ T cells (not recorded which) from PBMCs. The DNA reads as follows: TGTGCCAGCAGGGACGTGGGACCTATTAATGAAAAACTGTTTTTT. It is translated as CASRDVGPINEKLFF.